This passage covers 8 T cell receptor beta chains from one sample sequenced in a study of regulatory and conventional T cells in RAG deficiency. Repertoires were generated with immunoSEQ multiplex PCR, while TCRdb's copy carries only in-frame clones and drops some. Of 32,000 or so clones listed, 89% were seen once; the top ten hold 12% to 15%. The same specimen was also included in a second study, on regulatory T cells. That report notes: Primers: 52 TRBV forward and 13 TRBJ reverse.

Sequencing was performed on CD8+ T cells sorted from blood. These receptors all stem from a human donor in good health.

This clone was recorded once. The chain combines TRBV7-3 with TRBJ2-5; D gene uncertain. Germline assignment: CDR1 SGHTA and CDR2 FQGTGA. V lost 2 bases and J 3 bases, leaving 7 bases between the germline ends. This CDR3 spans 13 amino acids. CDR3 nucleotide sequence: TGTGCCAGCAGCTTATTACGGGAAGAGACCCAGTACTTC. This codes for CASSLLREETQYF.

The chain is built from TRBV27 and TRBJ1-1, with D tentatively TRBD1 (5 bases). CDR1 and CDR2 from the germline V gene are MNHEY and SMNVEV (reference sequence). The V gene lost 8 bases and the J gene lost 2 bases, with 12 bases spanning the gap. This CDR3 is 13 amino acids long. In nucleotides, the CDR3 is TGTGCCAGCGGGCTACAGGTAAACACTGAAGCTTTCTTT. It yields the protein CASGLQVNTEAFF.

The J gene is TRBJ2-3, the V gene TRBV7-3; 9 bases line up with TRBD2. The length of the CDR3 is 16 residues. Looked up from germline, CDR1 is SGHTA and CDR2 is FQGTGA. V shed 5 bases and J 2 bases; nucleotides not matched to a gene: 8. Here the CDR3 DNA reads TGTGCCAGCAGCCCCGCCAGCGGGGGGACCACAGATACGCAGTATTTT. Its protein product is CASSPASGGTTDTQYF. Supplemented by reference TRBV7-3 and TRBJ2-3, the full variable domain reads GAGVSQTPSNKVTEKGKYVELRCDPISGHTALYWYRQSLGQGPEFLIYFQGTGAADDSGLPNDRFFAVRPEGSVSTLKIQRTERGDSAVYLCASSPASGGTTDTQYFGPGTRLTVL.

The chain carries TRBV14 and TRBJ1-1; 11 positions match TRBD1. The CDR3 covers 18 residues. Looked up from germline, CDR1 is SGHDN and CDR2 is FVKESK. Trimming took 4 bases from V and 3 from J; bases not matched to a gene: 13. CDR3 residues: CASSRNRDRGIRDTEAFF. In nucleotides, the CDR3 is TGTGCCAGCAGCCGCAACCGGGACAGGGGGATTCGGGACACTGAAGCTTTCTTT. Full variable domain (missing parts from reference TRBV14 and TRBJ1-1): EAGVTQFPSHSVIEKGQTVTLRCDPISGHDNLYWYRRVMGKEIKFLLHFVKESKQDESGMPNNRFLAERTGGTYSTLKVQPAELEDSGVYFCASSRNRDRGIRDTEAFFGQGTRLTVV.

This clone was observed once. Other DNA sequences within the sample encode an identical CDR3. This chain links TRBV5-6 with TRBJ2-7; D possibly corresponds to TRBD1 (6 bases). There are 13 residues in the CDR3. Germline assignment: CDR1 SGHDT and CDR2 YYEEEE. V lost 4 bases, J lost 1 base, and 9 bases lay in between. The CDR3: CASSLGQSYEQYF. The CDR3 nucleotides read TGTGCCAGCAGCCTAGGACAGTCCTACGAGCAGTACTTC.

The chain joins TRBV18 to TRBJ1-1; TRBD1 might be the D (6 bases). Germline assignment: CDR1 KGHSH and CDR2 LQKENI. The germline V and J ends were trimmed by 3 bases and 3 bases, with 11 bases remaining between them. The CDR3 sequence is 14 residues long. The CDR3 DNA reads as TGTGCCAGCTCACCCGGGGGGCTGTACACTGAAGCTTTCTTT. As protein: CASSPGGLYTEAFF.

The chain has TRBV18 and TRBJ2-7; the D gene is possibly TRBD2 (6 bases). Germline CDR1 reads KGHSH; CDR2 reads LQKENI. CDR3 length: 14 residues. Trimming cost V 0 bases and J 7 bases, with 13 bases left between them. CDR3 nucleotide sequence: TGTGCCAGCTCACCACCGGGGAGGCCGCGAGAGCAGTACTTC. This gives the protein CASSPPGRPREQYF. The entire variable domain, with the rest obtained from reference TRBV18 and TRBJ2-7, is as follows: NAGVMQNPRHLVRRRGQEARLRCSPMKGHSHVYWYRQLPEEGLKFMVYLQKENIIDESGMPKERFSAEFPKEGPSILRIQQVVRGDSAAYFCASSPPGRPREQYFGPGTRLTVT.

This clone occurred once. The chain employs TRBV9 and TRBJ2-7; 12 bases line up with TRBD2. Gene TRBJ2-5 matches the end of the DNA better, so the J call may be wrong. This CDR3 region has 16 residues. Germline assignment: CDR1 SGDLS and CDR2 YYNGEE. The CDR3 loop is CASSLRTSGVTETQYF. DNA for the CDR3: TGTGCCAGCAGCTTAAGGACTAGCGGGGTGACAGAGACCCAGTACTTC.